This T cell receptor (beta chain) comes out of a study of OX40 agonist ivuxolimab in advanced cancers. Background for the entire study: Ivuxolimab was a fully human IgG2 agonistic monoclonal antibody targeting the costimulatory receptor OX40 (CD134). Intravenous ivuxolimab was administered to patients every 2 weeks at six dose levels: 0.01, 0.1, 0.3, 1.5, 3 and 10 mg/kg. Of the roughly 51 patients in dose escalation, 19 had hepatocellular carcinoma, some 15 had melanoma, 9 had renal cell carcinoma and 9 had head and neck cancer. The dose-escalation cohort was approximately 83% male with a mean age of about 60 years, ranging from 23 to 79. Prior anti-PD-1, anti-PD-L1 or anti-CTLA-4 therapy was permitted, and checkpoint inhibitors had been received by roughly 42% of dose-escalation patients. Partial responses were achieved by three dose-escalation patients, of whom one had hepatocellular carcinoma and two had cutaneous melanoma. The point of sequencing TCRbeta in the periphery was to test whether ivuxolimab changed TCR sequence diversity and drove clonal T-cell expansion. The paper describes the monotherapy dose-escalation part (N of about 47 patients) of the phase I trial of ivuxolimab.

As to this clone: Its recognized antigen is unknown. No base quality information exists; no much larger clone differs at one position.

The study at large found these results: On average, CD8+ T cells showed more expanded clones than CD4+ T cells after ivuxolimab. In partial responders in the 0.1-3.0 mg/kg groups, normalized peripheral clonal expansion was found to be among the lowest, especially among CD8+ T cells. Antigen specificity was not determined for the clonally expanded peripheral T cells. Clonal expansion of both CD4+ and CD8+ blood T cells was observed from baseline to week 6 at doses 0.1 to 3.0 mg/kg. Low levels of normalized T-cell clonal expansion were also seen in some patients who did not respond.

Patients with a history of autoimmune disease or receiving systemic immunosuppression were excluded from the trial. Peripheral blood for TCR sequencing was collected from all dose cohorts at baseline, on cycle 4 day 1, and on cycle 7 day 1. The samples were taken from a phase I, first-in-human, multicenter, open-label dose-escalation trial of ivuxolimab. Adults with locally advanced or metastatic head and neck squamous cell, hepatocellular, melanoma or renal cell carcinoma were enrolled in the trial. Before TCR sequencing, CD4+ T cells and CD8+ T cells from peripheral blood were sorted into separate populations. From V the trimming removes 8 bases and from J it removes 3 bases, while the gene matches leave 1 base of the junction unaccounted for. Per the germline V gene (reference sequence), MNHNY is the CDR1 and SVGAGI is the CDR2. The CDR3 has 12 amino acids, counting the end cysteine and phenylalanine. Only the CDR3 region is kept as DNA, spanning 36 bases read in frame from base 1.

For sequencing of the TCRbeta CDR3 region, genomic DNA was extracted from the sorted cells. The immunoSEQ Assay was used to sequence the TCRbeta CDR3 regions. Sourced from immuneACCESS, this table was stored by TCRdb with only in-frame sequences that have V and J called. A share of the clones is absent; for the studies checked, an unresolved V gene accounts for under half, and the remainder has no known explanation. The sample data list approximately 120,000 clones, and 92% of these were observed just once. 0.8% to 1% of the sample goes to the ten largest clones. The clonotype originates from an adult with an advanced solid tumor such as melanoma, head and neck, liver or kidney cancer. The chain is made from TRBV6-6 and TRBJ2-7; 10 bases in between match TRBD1. The material sequenced was CD4+ or CD8+ T cells sorted from blood, taken in a trial of the OX40 agonist ivuxolimab. The bases are TGTGCCAGCGGGACAGGGGTCTACGAGCAGTACTTC. It is translated as CASGTGVYEQYF.